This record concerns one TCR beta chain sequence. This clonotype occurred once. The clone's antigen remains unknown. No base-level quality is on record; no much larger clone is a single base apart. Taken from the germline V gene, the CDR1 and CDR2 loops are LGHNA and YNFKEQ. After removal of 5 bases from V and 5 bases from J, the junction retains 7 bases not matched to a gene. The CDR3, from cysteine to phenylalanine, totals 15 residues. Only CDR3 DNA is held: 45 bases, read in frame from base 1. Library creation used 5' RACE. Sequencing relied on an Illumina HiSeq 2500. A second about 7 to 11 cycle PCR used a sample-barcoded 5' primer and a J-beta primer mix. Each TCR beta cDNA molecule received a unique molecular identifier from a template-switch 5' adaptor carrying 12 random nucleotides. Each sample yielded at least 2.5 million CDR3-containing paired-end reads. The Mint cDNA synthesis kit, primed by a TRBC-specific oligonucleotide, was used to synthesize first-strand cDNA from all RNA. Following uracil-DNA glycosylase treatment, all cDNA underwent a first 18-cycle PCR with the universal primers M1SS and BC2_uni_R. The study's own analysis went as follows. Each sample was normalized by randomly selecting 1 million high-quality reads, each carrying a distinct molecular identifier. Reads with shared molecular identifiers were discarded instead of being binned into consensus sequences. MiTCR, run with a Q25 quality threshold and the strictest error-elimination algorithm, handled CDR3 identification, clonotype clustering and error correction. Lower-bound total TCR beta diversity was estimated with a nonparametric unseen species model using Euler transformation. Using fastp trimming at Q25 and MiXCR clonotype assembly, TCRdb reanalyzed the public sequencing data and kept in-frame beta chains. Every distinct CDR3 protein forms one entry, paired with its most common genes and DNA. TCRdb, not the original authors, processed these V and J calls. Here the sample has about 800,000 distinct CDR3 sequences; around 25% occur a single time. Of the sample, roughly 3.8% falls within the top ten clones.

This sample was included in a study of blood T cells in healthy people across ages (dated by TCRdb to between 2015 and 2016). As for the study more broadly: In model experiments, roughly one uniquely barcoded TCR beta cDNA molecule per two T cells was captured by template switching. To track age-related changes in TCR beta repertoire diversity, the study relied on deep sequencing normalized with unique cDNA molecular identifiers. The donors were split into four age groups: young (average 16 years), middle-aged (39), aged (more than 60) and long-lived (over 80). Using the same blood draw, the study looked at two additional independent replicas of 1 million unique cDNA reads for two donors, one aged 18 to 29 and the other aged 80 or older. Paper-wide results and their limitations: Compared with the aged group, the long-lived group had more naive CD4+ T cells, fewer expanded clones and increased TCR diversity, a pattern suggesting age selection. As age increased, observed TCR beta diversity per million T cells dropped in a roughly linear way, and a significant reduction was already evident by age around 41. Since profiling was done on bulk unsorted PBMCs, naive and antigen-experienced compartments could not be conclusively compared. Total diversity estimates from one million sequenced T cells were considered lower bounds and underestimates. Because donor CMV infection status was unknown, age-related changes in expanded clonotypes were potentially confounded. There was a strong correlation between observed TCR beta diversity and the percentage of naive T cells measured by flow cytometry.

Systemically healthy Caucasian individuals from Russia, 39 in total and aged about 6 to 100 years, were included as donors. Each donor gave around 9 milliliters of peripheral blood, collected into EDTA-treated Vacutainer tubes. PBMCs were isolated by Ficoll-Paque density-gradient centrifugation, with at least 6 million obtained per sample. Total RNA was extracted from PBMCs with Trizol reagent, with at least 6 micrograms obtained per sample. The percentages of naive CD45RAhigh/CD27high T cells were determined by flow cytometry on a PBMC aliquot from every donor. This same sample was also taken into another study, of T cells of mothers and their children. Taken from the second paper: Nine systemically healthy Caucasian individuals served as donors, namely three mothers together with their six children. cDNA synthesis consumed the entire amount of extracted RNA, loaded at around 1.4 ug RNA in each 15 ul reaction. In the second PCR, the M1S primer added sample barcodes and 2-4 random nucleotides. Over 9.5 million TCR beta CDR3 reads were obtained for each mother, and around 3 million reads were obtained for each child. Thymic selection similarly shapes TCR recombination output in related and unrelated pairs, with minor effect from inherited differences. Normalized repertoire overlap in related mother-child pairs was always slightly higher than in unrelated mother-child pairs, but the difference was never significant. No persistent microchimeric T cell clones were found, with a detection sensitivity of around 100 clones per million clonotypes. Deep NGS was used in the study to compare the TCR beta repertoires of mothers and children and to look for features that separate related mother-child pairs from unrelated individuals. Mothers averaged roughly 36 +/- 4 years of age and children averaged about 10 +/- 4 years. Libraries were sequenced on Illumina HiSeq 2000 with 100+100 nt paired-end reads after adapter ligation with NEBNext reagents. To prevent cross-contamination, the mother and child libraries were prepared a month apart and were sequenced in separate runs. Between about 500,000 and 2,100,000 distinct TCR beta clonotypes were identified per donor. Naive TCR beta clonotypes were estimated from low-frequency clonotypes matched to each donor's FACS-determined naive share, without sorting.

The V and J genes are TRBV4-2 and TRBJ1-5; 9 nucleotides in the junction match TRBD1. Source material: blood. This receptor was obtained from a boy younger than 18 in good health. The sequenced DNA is TGTGCCAGCAGCTCCGAACAGGGGGCAGATCAGCCCCAGCATTTT. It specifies CASSSEQGADQPQHF.